The next 5 T cell receptor beta chains were all read from a single sample in a study of blood T cell repertoires in COVID-19. TCRdb's copy holds only in-frame clones and misses some; the assay was immunoSEQ multiplex PCR. The table lists about 42,000 clones, more than 70% of them singletons. The material sequenced was peripheral blood. The receptors were sampled from a human donor in a cohort sampled during active COVID-19.

The chain links TRBV6-6 to TRBJ1-1, with 7 bases that match TRBD1. V was clipped by 11 bases and J by 3 bases; unmatched bases: 3. The CDR3 runs 11 residues. The germline gives CDR1 MNHNY, CDR2 SVGAGI (reference sequence). CDR3 region: CASRGDTEAFF. CDR3 nucleotide sequence: TGTGCCTCCAGGGGGGACACTGAAGCTTTCTTT.

The chain recombines TRBV11-2 with TRBJ2-5; 10 bases fit TRBD1. V dropped 1 base and J dropped 5; count of bases not matched to a gene: 4. The CDR3 extends over 15 amino acids. Germline-derived CDR1 and CDR2 are SGHAT and FQNNGV. CDR3 protein: CASSLGQGARETQYF. CDR3 DNA sequence: TGTGCCAGCAGCTTAGGACAGGGGGCCCGTGAGACCCAGTACTTC.

Here the CDR3 reads CASSLSPVGNQPQHF. CDR3 sequence (DNA): TGTGCCAGCAGCTTGTCCCCGGTAGGCAATCAGCCCCAGCATTTT. The V call is TRBV5-5, the J call TRBJ1-5; D uncertain. From germline, CDR1 is SGHKS and CDR2 YYEKEE (reference sequence). Trimming cost V 1 base and J 2 bases, with 10 bases left between them. The CDR3 is 15 amino acids.

The chain carries TRBV27 and TRBJ2-7, with D possibly matching TRBD2 (6 bases). The ends were cut back, 3 bases at V and 6 bases at J, with 15 bases in the middle. CDR3 length: 14 amino acids. The germline gives CDR1 MNHEY, CDR2 SMNVEV (reference sequence). CDR3: CASSLRPMGGEQYF. CDR3 DNA: TGTGCCAGCAGTTTGCGCCCTATGGGGGGCGAGCAGTACTTC.

The J gene is TRBJ2-1, the V gene TRBV19; TRBD2 matches 8 bases. CDR1 and CDR2 (germline): LNHDA, SQIVND (reference sequence). The V gene end was trimmed by 10 bases and the J gene end by 0 bases; junction bases not matched to a gene: 11. The CDR3 is 16 residues long. The DNA for the CDR3 is TGTGCCACGAACCTAGGGCTAGCGGGCTCCTACAATGAGCAGTTCTTC. Residues: CATNLGLAGSYNEQFF.